These 27 T cell receptor beta chains came from one sample sequenced in a study of regulatory T cells in long-lasting Graves disease. The time point was: newly diagnosed GD, antithyroid drugs for less than 3 months. RNA from PBMCs was the source of the TCR library. Building of the TCR beta libraries involved iRepertoire HTBI primers and Arm-PCR of CDR3 regions. TCRdb reprocessed the multiplex PCR reads with MiXCR, giving one entry per CDR3 protein. This table has some 340,000 distinct CDR3 sequences, 12% appearing once. These data are also associated with another study on T cells in Graves' hyperthyroidism and ophthalmopathy.

The specimen was peripheral blood mononuclear cells (PBMCs), collected at new diagnosis, from a patient treated with antithyroid drugs. All receptors derive from a woman between 18 and 29 years old with Graves disease.

V usage is TRBV12-3 or TRBV12-4 and J usage is TRBJ1-1, with unresolved D. V lost 4 bases to trimming and J lost 2 bases, with 8 bases between them. The CDR3 runs to 13 residues. The CDR3: CASSSSANTEAFF. The CDR3, as DNA: TGTGCCAGCAGTTCTTCCGCTAACACTGAAGCTTTCTTT.

The table lists this clonotype with many counts. V and J are TRBV10-3 and TRBJ2-7, with unresolved D. This CDR3 is built from 14 residues. Per the germline V gene, CDR1 is ENHRY and CDR2 is SYGVKD. Trimming removed 8 bases from V and 0 bases from J, with 14 bases in between. CDR3 coding DNA: TGTGCCATCGGTGGTGCAAGGGACTCCTACGAGCAGTACGTC. Translation: CAIGGARDSYEQYV.

This clonotype has at least ten counts. V usage is TRBV6-2 or TRBV6-3 and J usage is TRBJ1-3; no definite D call. The CDR3 sequence is 15 residues long. Looked up from germline, CDR1 is MNHEY and CDR2 is SVGEGT. Trimming took off 6 bases at V and 0 bases at J, with 12 bases between the two ends. CDR3 amino acids: CASRAAGSSGNTIYF. DNA for the CDR3: TGTGCCAGCAGGGCGGCGGGCAGCTCTGGAAACACCATATATTTT.

This clonotype was observed a few times. The rearrangement joins TRBV20-1 to TRBJ2-5, with 7 bases fitting TRBD2. From germline, CDR1 is DFQATT and CDR2 SNEGSKA (reference sequence). The CDR3 has 12 amino acids. V shed 6 bases, J shed 2 bases, and the junction held 3 bases outside the gene matches. The CDR3 DNA reads as TGCAGTGCCTCGGGGGGACAAGAGACCCAGTACTTC. This encodes CSASGGQETQYF.

The chain employs TRBV10-3 and TRBJ1-2; D unclear. The CDR3 is 14 amino acids. V was trimmed by 4 bases and J by 8 bases, leaving 17 bases between them. The V gene's germline CDR1 is ENHRY and CDR2 SYGVKD. CDR3 sequence: CAISGHEPHRGYTF. In nucleotides, the CDR3 is TGTGCCATCAGTGGGCATGAACCCCATAGGGGCTACACCTTC.

This clonotype was detected ten times or more. V gene TRBV12-3 or TRBV12-4 combines with J gene TRBJ2-3; D not resolved. Between the trimmed V and J ends, which lost 2 bases and 5 bases, there was a span of 8 bases. The CDR3 length is 13 residues. CDR3 amino acids: CASSLNTLDTQYF. CDR3 sequence (DNA): TGTGCCAGCAGTTTAAATACGTTAGATACGCAGTATTTT.

This clonotype was detected ten times or more. The chain combines TRBV30 with TRBJ2-7; D might be TRBD2 (5 bases). The CDR3 has 13 amino acids. Trimming removed 2 bases from V and 2 bases from J, with 10 bases in between. Germline CDR1 and CDR2: GTSNPN and SVGIG (reference sequence). This CDR3 is CAWSSDGTYEQYV. CDR3 bases: TGTGCCTGGAGTTCAGACGGGACCTACGAGCAGTACGTC.

This clonotype was observed a few times. This sequence joins TRBV19 and TRBJ1-2; 11 bases are shared with TRBD1. With V trimmed by 3 bases and J by 5 bases, 5 bases remained unmatched. From germline, CDR1 is LNHDA and CDR2 SQIVND (reference sequence). CDR3 length: 15 amino acids. The CDR3 here is CASSIGQGASYGYTF. The CDR3 nucleotides read TGTGCCAGTAGTATTGGACAGGGGGCCAGTTATGGCTACACCTTC.

This clonotype was detected ten times or more. The chain has TRBV11-2 and TRBJ2-7, with D tentatively TRBD2 (6 bases). The CDR3 loop spans 13 amino acids. V dropped 4 bases and J dropped 7 bases, with 14 bases sitting between them. Germline loops: CDR1 SGHAT, CDR2 FQNNGV. CDR3 protein: CASSSRGAGEQYV. In nucleotides, the CDR3 is TGTGCCAGCAGCTCCCGGGGCGCGGGGGAGCAGTACGTC.

In the case of this clonotype: A read error is the likely source, as a far larger clone sits one nucleotide away. J is TRBJ1-1 and V is TRBV6-2 or TRBV6-3; TRBD1 aligns across 7 bases. V lost 7 bases, J lost 1 base, and 12 bases stayed unmatched. This CDR3 spans 16 amino acids. Germline values: CDR1 MNHEY, CDR2 SVGEGT. CDR3 loop: CASNKGDSHTNTEAFF. CDR3 nucleotide sequence: TGTGCCAGCAACAAAGGGGACAGTCATACGAACACTGAAGCTTTCTTT.

In its sample, this clonotype was seen a few times. The chain links TRBV29-1 to TRBJ2-3; no firm D call. Trimming took 3 bases from V and 1 from J, leaving 14 bases between them. Germline V gene sequence: CDR1 SQVTM, CDR2 ANQGSEA. This CDR3 contains 15 residues. The CDR3 loop reads CSVDPKLFRTDTQYF. CDR3 DNA: TGCAGCGTTGACCCTAAACTCTTCCGCACAGATACGCAGTATTTT.

This clonotype was detected only a few times. Because it lacks the conserved phenylalanine or tryptophan at the end, this CDR3 is likely a read error. The V and J genes are TRBV19 and TRBJ2-7; 10 positions match TRBD1. J gave up 3 bases and V 11 bases, and 7 bases lay outside the gene matches. The CDR3 consists of 13 residues. CDR1 LNHDA and CDR2 SQIVND come from the germline V gene (reference sequence). The chain's CDR3 is CASRQGANYEQYL. The CDR3 nucleotides are TGTGCCTCCAGACAGGGGGCGAACTACGAGCAGTACCTC.

This clonotype has only a few counts. This may come from a read error, since a much larger clone is one base off. The CDR3 spells CATSLSGRFGWGYTF. Written as DNA, the CDR3 is TGTGCCACCTCCCTATCGGGGCGTTTTGGTTGGGGCTACACCTTC. The V and J genes are TRBV12-3 or TRBV12-4 and TRBJ2-4; perhaps TRBD1 as D (5 bases). The DNA end is a closer match to TRBJ1-2, so the J assignment may be wrong. The CDR3 sequence is 15 residues long.

This clonotype was seen only a few times. The chain carries TRBV4-1 and TRBJ1-1; tentative D call: TRBD1 (6 bases). Germline loops: CDR1 MGHRA, CDR2 YSYEKL. The CDR3 consists of 17 residues. V was pared by 5 bases and J by 5 bases, with 24 bases between. CDR3 bases: TGCGCCAGCAGCTTCAAGATACCAGGGGCTGTTCAAACTGAAGCTTTCTTT. Amino acid sequence: CASSFKIPGAVQTEAFF.

This clonotype has only a few counts. The rearrangement links TRBV7-9 to TRBJ1-6; D gene ambiguous. CDR1 is SEHNR, CDR2 FQNEAQ, per germline (reference sequence). V shed 5 bases and J shed 7 bases, with 18 bases lying between them. There are 16 residues in the CDR3. The CDR3: CASSNPKGPVNSPLHF. CDR3 nucleotide sequence: TGTGCCAGCAGCAACCCCAAAGGGCCGGTCAATTCACCCCTCCACTTT. Together with reference TRBV7-9 and TRBJ1-6, the CDR3 gives the full variable domain: DTGVSQNPRHKITKRGQNVTFRCDPISEHNRLYWYRQTLGQGPEFLTYFQNEAQLEKSRLLSDRFSAERPKGSFSTLEIQRTEQGDSAMYLCASSNPKGPVNSPLHFGNGTRLTVT.

The CDR3 loop reads CASSYSGGESRPQYF. The CDR3 region has the DNA TGTGCCAGCAGTTATAGCGGGGGGGAGTCGCGTCCGCAGTATTTT. V gene TRBV7-2 combines with J gene TRBJ2-3; TRBD2 aligns across 11 bases. CDR3 length equals 15 residues. With 6 bases clipped from V and 10 bases from J, the junction kept 12 bases outside the gene matches. Germline CDR1 and CDR2: SGHTA and FQGNSA. The full variable domain, with the rest looked up from reference TRBV7-2 and TRBJ2-3, is GAGVSQSPSNKVTEKGKDVELRCDPISGHTALYWYRQSLGQGLEFLIYFQGNSAPDKSGLPSDRFSAERTGGSVSTLTIQRTQQEDSAVYLCASSYSGGESRPQYFGPGTRLTVL.

This clonotype turned up a few times. This chain links TRBV3-2 with TRBJ1-2. TRBV3-2 is recorded as a pseudogene. This CDR3 has 21 amino acids. CDR3 DNA: TGTGCCAGCATTTCCGTCCGGGCCCTCAATGAGGGCCACAAATCTAACTATGGCTACACCTTC. Translated, it gives CASISVRALNEGHKSNYGYTF.

This clonotype was seen ten or more times. The chain has TRBV12-3 or TRBV12-4 and TRBJ1-2; D ambiguous. V was pared by 3 bases and J by 2 bases, with 7 bases between. The CDR3 extends over 13 amino acids. The CDR3 loop reads CASSFPGNYGYTF. The CDR3 DNA follows: TGTGCCAGCAGTTTTCCGGGGAACTATGGCTACACCTTC.

This clonotype has ten or more counts. This chain's CDR3 is CSAERVFAEAFF. For the CDR3, the DNA is TGCAGCGCCGAAAGAGTTTTTGCGGAAGCTTTCTTT. This rearrangement joins TRBV29-1 to TRBJ1-1; D unclear. The germline V gene has CDR1 SQVTM and CDR2 ANQGSEA. Deletions cut 7 bases from V and 8 bases from J, with 17 bases between. The CDR3 has 12 residues.

The sample holds a few counts of this clonotype. The J gene is TRBJ2-3, the V gene TRBV5-1; TRBD1 is a possible D gene (6 bases). Per germline, CDR1 SGHRS and CDR2 YFSETQ. The CDR3 consists of 14 residues. V was pared by 10 bases and J by 2 bases, with 17 bases between. This chain's CDR3 is CASGQSAPTDTQYF. The CDR3 bases are TGCGCCTCAGGACAGTCAGCCCCCACAGATACGCAGTATTTT.

This chain joins TRBV14 and TRBJ1-2, with D maybe TRBD1 (5 bases). Trimming removed 2 bases at V and 4 bases at J, with 20 bases between. The CDR3 loop spans 17 amino acids. From germline, CDR1 is SGHDN and CDR2 FVKESK. Here the CDR3 reads CASSQKYIRDLSYGYTF. Here the CDR3 DNA reads TGTGCCAGCAGCCAAAAATATATCCGGGACCTGAGCTATGGCTACACCTTC.

This clonotype was seen once. CDR3 residues: CASSLTASGVTNEQFF. CDR3 in DNA: TGTGCCAGCAGCTTAACGGCTAGCGGGGTGACCAATGAGCAGTTCTTC. V gene TRBV7-3 combines with J gene TRBJ2-1, with 9 positions matching TRBD2. The germline CDR1 and CDR2 sequences are SGHTA and FQGTGA. J gave up 6 bases and V 0 bases, and 6 bases lay outside the gene matches. The CDR3 sequence is 16 residues long.

The rearrangement uses TRBV14 and TRBJ1-2; D not certain. CDR3 length: 13 amino acids. Trimming removed 1 base from V and 4 bases from J, with 7 bases in between. CDR1 and CDR2 (germline): SGHDN, FVKESK. CDR3 DNA sequence: TGTGCCAGCAGCCAAGCCCGTTTCTATGGCTACACCTTC. This sequence encodes CASSQARFYGYTF.

The chain is built from TRBV3-1 and TRBJ1-6; TRBD1 agrees at 7 bases. The germline V gene has CDR1 LGHDT and CDR2 YNNKEL (reference sequence). This CDR3 is built from 16 residues. Trimming at V came to 5 bases and at J to 11 bases, leaving 15 bases not matched to a gene. The CDR3 region is CASSLLTGPYGAPLHF. DNA for the CDR3: TGTGCCAGCAGCTTACTGACAGGGCCATACGGAGCACCCCTCCACTTT.

The chain has TRBV5-4 and TRBJ1-2, with D perhaps TRBD1 (5 bases). Trimming cost V 4 bases and J 7 bases, with 14 bases left between them. This CDR3 has 13 amino acids. Germline-derived CDR1 and CDR2 are SGHNT and YYREEE (reference sequence). The CDR3 DNA reads TGTGCCAGCAGCCCCCGGTCAGGGCTTGGCTACACCTTC. It translates to CASSPRSGLGYTF. Full variable domain (outside the CDR3, taken from reference TRBV5-4 and TRBJ1-2): ETGVTQSPTHLIKTRGQQVTLRCSSQSGHNTVSWYQQALGQGPQFIFQYYREEENGRGNFPPRFSGLQFPNYSSELNVNALELDDSALYLCASSPRSGLGYTFGSGTRLTVV.

The table lists this clonotype with many counts. This chain uses TRBV5-1 with TRBJ1-1; TRBD1 matches 9 bases. Germline trimming cut 5 bases from V and 3 bases from J; bases unmatched to any gene: 14. This CDR3 has 17 amino acids. Germline CDR1 reads SGHRS; CDR2 reads YFSETQ. CDR3 sequence (DNA): TGCGCCAGCAGTCACCCACGGGGACAGGGAGGGGACACTGAAGCTTTCTTT. Translated, it gives CASSHPRGQGGDTEAFF.

This clonotype occurred many times. The V and J genes are TRBV2 and TRBJ2-1; 7 bases are shared with TRBD1. Trimming at V came to 5 bases and at J to 5 bases, leaving 12 bases not matched to a gene. Germline CDR1 is SNHLY and CDR2 is FYNNEI. The CDR3 has 16 amino acids. The CDR3, as DNA: TGTGCCAGCAGTTTAGCGCGACAGGGCAGAGACAATGAGCAGTTCTTC. It encodes CASSLARQGRDNEQFF. Based on the CDR3 plus reference TRBV2 and TRBJ2-1, the full variable domain is EPEVTQTPSHQVTQMGQEVILRCVPISNHLYFYWYRQILGQKVEFLVSFYNNEISEKSEIFDDQFSVERPDGSNFTLKIRSTKLEDSAMYFCASSLARQGRDNEQFFGPGTRLTVL.